The 13 T cell receptor beta chains in this list originate from one sample, sequenced in a study of blood T cell repertoires in COVID-19. Profiled with immunoSEQ multiplex PCR; TCRdb holds only in-frame clones, not every one. The sample has a few hundred thousand clones, roughly nine tenths seen once; the top ten hold 0.9% to 1.1%. The sequencing input was PBMCs or T cells enriched from blood (not recorded which). All receptors come from a man aged 18 to 29 who had recovered from COVID-19.

The J gene is TRBJ2-3, the V gene TRBV12-3 or TRBV12-4, with D perhaps TRBD2 (5 bases). V was cut by 8 bases and J by 3 bases, with 6 bases left in between. There are 11 residues in the CDR3. The CDR3: CASRRTDTQYF. The DNA for the CDR3 is TGTGCCAGCCGGAGGACAGATACGCAGTATTTT.

This clone was observed a single time. The gene calls are TRBV11-2 and TRBJ2-7; the D gene is possibly TRBD1 (5 bases). V was pared by 1 base and J by 2 bases, with 9 bases between. Germline values: CDR1 SGHAT, CDR2 FQNNGV. This CDR3 is 14 amino acids long. DNA of the CDR3: TGTGCCAGCAGCTTAGCCAGGGTGCCCTACGAGCAGTACTTC. Translation gives CASSLARVPYEQYF.

The gene calls are TRBV5-4 and TRBJ2-7; D is perhaps TRBD1 (5 bases). The germline CDR1 and CDR2 sequences are SGHNT and YYREEE (reference sequence). V lost 1 base, J lost 5 bases, and 10 bases lay in between. This CDR3 is 13 amino acids long. CDR3 DNA: TGTGCCAGCAGCTTGCGAGACAGAGACGAGCAGTACTTC. As protein: CASSLRDRDEQYF. Full variable domain (rest looked up from reference TRBV5-4 and TRBJ2-7): ETGVTQSPTHLIKTRGQQVTLRCSSQSGHNTVSWYQQALGQGPQFIFQYYREEENGRGNFPPRFSGLQFPNYSSELNVNALELDDSALYLCASSLRDRDEQYFGPGTRLTVT.

V is TRBV12-3 or TRBV12-4 and J is TRBJ2-7; TRBD1 might be the D (5 bases). The V end was cut by 3 bases, the J end by 5 bases, with 8 bases between. The CDR3 extends over 12 amino acids. CDR3 protein: CASSLQGNEQYF. Here the CDR3 DNA reads TGTGCCAGCAGTTTGCAGGGCAACGAGCAGTACTTC.

The chain has TRBV19 and TRBJ1-5, with TRBD1 identical over 7 bases. The trim removed 5 bases at V and 7 bases at J, leaving 11 bases unmatched. CDR1 is LNHDA, CDR2 SQIVND, per germline (reference sequence). The CDR3 contains 15 residues. The CDR3 region is CASSGRTGEMQPQHF. The CDR3, as DNA: TGTGCCAGTAGTGGCCGAACAGGGGAAATGCAGCCCCAGCATTTT.

The chain is built from TRBV5-1 and TRBJ2-1, with 10 bases that match TRBD2. V lost 4 bases and J lost 7; bases outside the gene matches: 11. Looked up from germline, CDR1 is SGHRS and CDR2 is YFSETQ. This CDR3 is built from 16 residues. The CDR3 nucleotides are TGCGCCAGCAGCCGGGGCCAGCTAGCGGGGGATAATGAGCAGTTCTTC. Protein product: CASSRGQLAGDNEQFF.

This clone turned up a few times. This chain connects TRBV27 to TRBJ2-3; 10 nucleotides match TRBD2. The CDR3 is 16 residues long. Germline-derived CDR1 and CDR2 are MNHEY and SMNVEV (reference sequence). V was pared by 5 bases and J by 2 bases, with 7 bases of the junction left unmatched. CDR3 sequence reads: CASSPGLADNTDTQYF. The CDR3 DNA sequence: TGTGCCAGCAGTCCCGGACTAGCGGATAACACAGATACGCAGTATTTT.

The chain has TRBV6-5 and TRBJ1-6; 9 bases match TRBD1. V lost 6 bases to trimming and J lost 7 bases; unmatched junction nucleotides: 7. Germline V gene lookup returns CDR1 MNHEY and CDR2 SVGAGI. The CDR3 runs to 15 residues. CDR3 nucleotides: TGTGCCAGCAGATTACAGGGGGCCGGGAATTCACCCCTCCACTTT. Its protein product is CASRLQGAGNSPLHF.

To note about this clone: Relative to the germline gene, one junction end is altered; a read error may explain this. The chain employs TRBV6-1 and TRBJ1-6, with 7 bases matching TRBD1. This CDR3 spans 12 amino acids. In germline, CDR1 is MNHNS, CDR2 SASEGT. The CDR3 protein is CASSDGAGTEVF. Here the CDR3 DNA reads TGTGCCAGCAGTGACGGGGCCGGGACAGAAGTTTTT.

This rearrangement joins TRBV7-2 to TRBJ2-1, with 8 bases matching TRBD1. This CDR3 comprises 15 residues. Per the germline V gene, CDR1 is SGHTA and CDR2 is FQGNSA. V was clipped by 4 bases and J by 5 bases; unmatched bases: 7. The DNA of the CDR3 is TGTGCCAGCAGCTCTATGCAGGGGGCCCACAATGAGCAGTTCTTC. Amino acid sequence: CASSSMQGAHNEQFF.

The chain recombines TRBV9 with TRBJ2-2, with 9 bases lining up with TRBD1. With 0 bases clipped from V and 0 bases from J, the junction kept 3 bases outside the gene matches. Germline V gene data show CDR1 as SGDLS and CDR2 as YYNGEE. The CDR3 contains 17 residues. The CDR3 reads CASSVVGQGPNTGELFF. CDR3 in DNA: TGTGCCAGCAGCGTAGTGGGACAGGGCCCGAACACCGGGGAGCTGTTTTTT.

The V and J genes are TRBV14 and TRBJ1-2, with D unresolved. The CDR3 contains 14 residues. Trimming pared 4 bases from V and 7 bases from J, leaving 16 bases between. Germline V gives CDR1 SGHDN, CDR2 FVKESK. The CDR3 sequence is CASSPYVRGSGYTF. Written as DNA, the CDR3 is TGTGCCAGCAGCCCATACGTGCGCGGGTCTGGCTACACCTTC.

About this clone: Mismatch with germline at one junction end may stem from a read error. The genes are TRBV19 and TRBJ1-2; 7 bases are shared with TRBD1. Germline lookup yields CDR1 LNHDA and CDR2 SQIVND (reference sequence). The CDR3 consists of 13 residues. The CDR3 region is CASSIVQGYGYTF. CDR3 in DNA: TGTGCCAGTAGCATAGTACAGGGGTATGGCTACACCTTC. The full variable domain, its missing parts supplied by reference TRBV19 and TRBJ1-2, is DGGITQSPKYLFRKEGQNVTLSCEQNLNHDAMYWYRQDPGQGLRLIYYSQIVNDFQKGDIAEGYSVSREKKESFPLTVTSAQKNPTAFYLCASSIVQGYGYTFGSGTRLTVV.